This TCR beta chain was found in a study of T-cell memory formation after mild COVID-19 (dated by TCRdb to 2020 to 2022). Regarding the complete study: Most TCR sequence clusters were specific to one of the two donors. In a couple of donors, T-cell clones that expanded and contracted after mild COVID-19 were tracked by sequencing TCRalpha and TCRbeta repertoires over time. Two young, previously healthy adult volunteers made up the cohort, one male and one female.

PBMCs were isolated by Ficoll-Paque density gradient centrifugation. Concerning this clonotype itself: Its binding antigen is unknown. Qualities for individual bases were not recorded, and no much larger clone is one base off.

Sequencing used an Illumina NovaSeq 6000. Using 5'RACE with constant-segment primers, TCRalpha and TCRbeta cDNA libraries were constructed, with sample barcodes and unique molecular identifiers added in the process. RNA was extracted from every sample with Trizol reagent. Libraries were amplified in two PCR steps, with a second sample barcode and Illumina TruSeq adapters added in the second step. The libraries were sequenced on an Illumina NovaSeq using 2 x 150 bp paired-end reads. As for how the authors treated the data: The reads were demultiplexed and collapsed into UMI-guided consensus sequences using migec v1.2.7. Using mixcr v2.1.11, UMI consensuses were aligned to TRA and TRB V and J templates and then assembled into clonotypes. A clonotype was counted as expanded or contracted only when both edgeR and NoisET called the clonotype significant, with the noise models trained on biological replicates. edgeR calls used a false discovery rate-adjusted p below 0.01 and a log2 fold-change threshold of 1. As an exploratory analysis of dynamics, max-normalized trajectories of the 1000 most abundant clonotypes were examined by PCA with hierarchical clustering. Separately sequenced CD4+ and CD8+ repertoires were used to assign a CD4 or CD8 phenotype to each responding clone. TCRdb applied fastp at Q25 and MiXCR to the public reads, then kept only in-frame beta chains. Rows are unified per CDR3 protein, each entry keeping the most common DNA and genes. The V and J calls shown here were made by TCRdb, not taken from the authors' results. The sample table contains approximately 400,000 distinct CDR3 sequences; only one count was recorded for approximately 24% of them. Together, the top ten hold 8.8% of the sample.

Paper-wide results and their limitations: Only a couple of mild cases were covered by the study, and larger cohorts that include severe cases with pre-infection samples were considered necessary. Some responding clones were detected in pre-infection memory, which suggested that pre-existing cross-reactive memory T cells had joined the SARS-CoV-2 response. Clones that contracted from day 15 to 85 showed balanced CD4/CD8 phenotypes, whereas a second wave of clones that expanded from day 15 to 37 leaned towards CD4+. Contracting CD4+ clones turned up mainly in the CM and EM memory subsets, whereas EMRA was where CD8+ clones were enriched. Whether the second-wave clones peaking on day 37 were SARS-CoV-2 specific was not confirmed.

Specimen: PBMCs or a T cell subset sorted from them (not recorded which). This TCR came from an adult woman who had mild COVID-19 (a few samples of this study predate the infection). The sample titles of this study are shuffled in the database, so cell type and time point are left out; the donor was told from shared clones.

The DNA is TGTGCCAGCAGTTCCACAGGTCCCGGGGGTTCACCCCTCCACTTT. Translated, this gives CASSSTGPGGSPLHF. Recombination linked TRBV6-2 or TRBV6-3 to TRBJ1-6, and possibly TRBD1, on 5 matching bases. V drops 4 bases and J drops 9 bases, leaving 16 bases in between. Taken from cysteine to phenylalanine, the CDR3 has 15 residues. Of all the DNA, just the CDR3 is kept, 45 bases in frame from base 1. The germline V gene specifies MNHEY as CDR1 and SVGEGT as CDR2.